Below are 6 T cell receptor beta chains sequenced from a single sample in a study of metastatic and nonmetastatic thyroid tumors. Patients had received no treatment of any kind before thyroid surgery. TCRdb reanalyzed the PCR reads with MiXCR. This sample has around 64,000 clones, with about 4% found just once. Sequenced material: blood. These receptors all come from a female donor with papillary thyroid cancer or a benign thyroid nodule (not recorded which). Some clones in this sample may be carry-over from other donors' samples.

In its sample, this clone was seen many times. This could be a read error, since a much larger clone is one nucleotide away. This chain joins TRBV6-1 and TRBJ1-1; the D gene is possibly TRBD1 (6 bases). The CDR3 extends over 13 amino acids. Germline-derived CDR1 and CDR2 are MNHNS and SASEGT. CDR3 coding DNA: TGTGCCAGCACGGACAGAATGAACACTGTAGCTTTCTTT. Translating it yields CASTDRMNTVAFF.

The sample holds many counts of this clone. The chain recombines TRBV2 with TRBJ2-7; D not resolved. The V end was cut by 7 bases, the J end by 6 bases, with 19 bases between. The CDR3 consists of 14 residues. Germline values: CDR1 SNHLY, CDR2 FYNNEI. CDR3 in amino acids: CASKIKGVSPEQYF. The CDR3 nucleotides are TGTGCCAGCAAAATAAAGGGCGTCTCCCCCGAGCAGTACTTC. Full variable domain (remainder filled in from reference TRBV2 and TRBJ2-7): EPEVTQTPSHQVTQMGQEVILRCVPISNHLYFYWYRQILGQKVEFLVSFYNNEISEKSEIFDDQFSVERPDGSNFTLKIRSTKLEDSAMYFCASKIKGVSPEQYFGPGTRLTVT.

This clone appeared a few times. CDR3 protein: CASPAGGSAGNTEAFF. The CDR3 bases are TGTGCCAGCCCCGCGGGGGGATCGGCCGGGAACACTGAAGCTTTCTTT. The rearrangement joins TRBV2 to TRBJ1-1; the D gene is possibly TRBD1 (5 bases). The CDR3 has 16 amino acids. V lost 8 bases and J lost 1, with 20 bases in between. The germline V gene encodes CDR1 SNHLY and CDR2 FYNNEI.

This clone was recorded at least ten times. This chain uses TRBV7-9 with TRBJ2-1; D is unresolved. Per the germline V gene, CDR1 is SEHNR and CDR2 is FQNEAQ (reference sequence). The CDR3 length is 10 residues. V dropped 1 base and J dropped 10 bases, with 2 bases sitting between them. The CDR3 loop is CASSLEEQFF. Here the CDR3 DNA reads TGTGCCAGCAGCTTAGAGGAGCAGTTCTTC.

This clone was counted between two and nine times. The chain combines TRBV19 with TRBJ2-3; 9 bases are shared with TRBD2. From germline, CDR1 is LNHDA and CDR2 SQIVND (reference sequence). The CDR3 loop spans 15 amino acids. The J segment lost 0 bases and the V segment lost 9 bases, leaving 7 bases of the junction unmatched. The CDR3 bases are TGTGCCAGCCGAGGACTAGCGACGAGCACAGATACGCAGTATTTT. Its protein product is CASRGLATSTDTQYF.

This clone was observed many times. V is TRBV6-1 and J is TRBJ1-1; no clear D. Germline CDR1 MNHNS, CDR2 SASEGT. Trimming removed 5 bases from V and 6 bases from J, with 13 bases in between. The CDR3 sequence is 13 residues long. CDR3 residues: CASSYVRAAEAFF. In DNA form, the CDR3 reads TGTGCCAGCAGTTATGTCCGGGCCGCTGAAGCTTTCTTT.